This T cell receptor (beta chain) was found in a study of OX40 agonist ivuxolimab in advanced cancers. The overall study: At 0.01 to 10 mg/kg, ivuxolimab was administered intravenously to patients every 2 weeks.

The table came from immunoSEQ multiplex PCR; TCRdb's copy has only in-frame clones and leaves some out. The top ten hold 6.9% of the sample, which has tens of thousands of clones, around 82% seen once. Autoimmune disease history or systemic immunosuppression was exclusionary. CDR3 length: 17 residues. V was cut by 0 bases and J by 3 bases, with 18 bases left in between. The V gene's germline CDR1 is ENHRY and CDR2 SYGVKD. Notes on this clone: Its antigen is undetermined.

General study results and limits: Among T cells, CD8+ cells averaged more expanded clones than CD4+ cells. At 0.1 to 3.0 mg/kg, clonal expansion of CD4+ and CD8+ blood T cells had occurred by week 6.

The rearrangement links TRBV10-3 to TRBJ2-7, with D perhaps TRBD2 (6 bases). The TCR was taken from an adult with an advanced solid tumor such as melanoma, head and neck, liver or kidney cancer. The specimen comprised CD4+ or CD8+ T cells sorted from blood, sampled in a trial of the OX40 agonist ivuxolimab. In nucleotides, the CDR3 is TGTGCCATCAGTGAGTCGTTCCCCTGGGGGGACTTCTACGAGCAGTACTTC. Protein: CAISESFPWGDFYEQYF.